Each of the 9 T cell receptor beta chains below was sequenced from the same sample in a study of Graves' ophthalmopathy and Graves' hyperthyroidism. From RNA, the CDR3 regions of TCR beta chains were amplified and sequenced. The first round was an RT-PCR with HTBI primers, and the second round was a multiplex PCR. TCRdb re-called the multiplex PCR reads with MiXCR, one entry per CDR3 protein. This table has 450,000 or so distinct CDR3 sequences, approximately 14% appearing once. The sample comprised blood. These receptors originate from a woman aged 30 to 39 with Graves' ophthalmopathy.

This clonotype was detected ten times or more. Relative to the germline gene, one junction end is altered; a read error may explain this. J is TRBJ2-2 and V is TRBV7-7; 8 nucleotides agree with TRBD1. Germline CDR1 SSHAT, CDR2 FNYEAQ (reference sequence). The CDR3 consists of 18 residues. The CDR3 sequence is CASSPNPGQGSYTGELFF. Written as DNA, the CDR3 is TGTGCTAGCAGCCCCAACCCCGGACAGGGCTCGTACACCGGGGAGCTGTTTTTT.

This clonotype was counted at least ten times. The chain recombines TRBV10-3 with TRBJ1-3; no reliable D call. This CDR3 is 14 amino acids long. V lost 3 bases, J lost 0 bases, and 6 bases lay in between. Germline-derived CDR1 and CDR2 are ENHRY and SYGVKD. CDR3 sequence (DNA): TGTGCCATCAGTGAACCAGACTCTGGAAACACCATATATTTT. Encoded protein: CAISEPDSGNTIYF.

This clonotype was counted many times. The V gene is TRBV12-3 or TRBV12-4, the J gene TRBJ1-1; D not certain. Deletions cut 3 bases from V and 1 base from J, with 9 bases between. CDR3 length: 14 amino acids. DNA of the CDR3: TGTGCCAGCAGTTTTTCGAGATCGAACACTGAAGCTTTCTTT. Residues: CASSFSRSNTEAFF.

This clonotype was counted ten times or more. CDR3 region: CASRRKAHSSYEQYF. CDR3 bases: TGTGCCAGCAGAAGGAAAGCGCACAGCTCCTACGAGCAGTACTTC. The rearrangement links TRBV28 to TRBJ2-7, with no clear D. V was trimmed by 6 bases and J by 0 bases, leaving 15 bases between them. The germline gives CDR1 MDHEN, CDR2 SYDVKM. This CDR3 has 15 amino acids.

V is TRBV20-1 and J is TRBJ1-1; tentative D call: TRBD1 (5 bases). This CDR3 has 14 residues. The germline V gene has CDR1 DFQATT and CDR2 SNEGSKA (reference sequence). The V gene lost 6 bases and the J gene lost 3 bases, with 17 bases spanning the gap. CDR3 loop: CSAKDPRVDTEAFF. The CDR3 DNA reads as TGCAGTGCAAAAGATCCCAGGGTTGACACTGAAGCTTTCTTT.

This clonotype was counted many times. The genes are TRBV5-1 and TRBJ2-2; tentatively, D is TRBD1 (6 bases). V was pared by 3 bases and J by 6 bases, with 9 bases between. Per germline, CDR1 SGHRS and CDR2 YFSETQ. This CDR3 spans 13 amino acids. CDR3 sequence reads: CASSYGQPGELFF. The CDR3 coding sequence is TGCGCCAGCAGCTACGGACAGCCCGGGGAGCTGTTTTTT.

This clonotype was detected many times. V is TRBV28 and J is TRBJ1-1; D not certain. CDR3 size: 11 residues. Germline CDR1 is MDHEN and CDR2 is SYDVKM. With 7 bases removed from V and 7 bases from J, the gap between germline ends came to 10 bases. CDR3 DNA: TGTGCCAGCACGCTCTACAGTGAAGCTTTCTTT. Translating gives CASTLYSEAFF.

Ten or more counts support this clonotype. This sequence joins TRBV14 and TRBJ2-7, with 7 bases that match TRBD1. Per germline, CDR1 SGHDN and CDR2 FVKESK. There are 14 residues in the CDR3. V trimming: 3 bases; J trimming: 2 bases; junction bases outside the gene matches: 4. The CDR3 DNA sequence: TGTGCCAGCAGCCAGCACGGGACAGCCTACGAGCAGTACTTC. It specifies CASSQHGTAYEQYF. Full variable domain (remainder filled in from reference TRBV14 and TRBJ2-7): EAGVTQFPSHSVIEKGQTVTLRCDPISGHDNLYWYRRVMGKEIKFLLHFVKESKQDESGMPNNRFLAERTGGTYSTLKVQPAELEDSGVYFCASSQHGTAYEQYFGPGTRLTVT.

This clonotype was seen ten or more times. The CDR3 sequence: CASSLRGDGNTEAFF. CDR3 coding DNA: TGTGCCAGCAGCTTAAGGGGGGACGGGAACACTGAAGCTTTCTTT. The V call is TRBV7-3, the J call TRBJ1-1; D perhaps matches TRBD1 (5 bases). This CDR3 spans 15 amino acids. Germline V lookup: CDR1 SGHTA, CDR2 FQGTGA. Trimming removed 1 base from V and 1 base from J, with 10 bases in between.